This T cell receptor (beta chain) was captured by sequencing in a study of blood T cell repertoires in COVID-19. Using immunoSEQ multiplex PCR, the repertoire was profiled, and TCRdb retains in-frame clones only, with some absent. The sample has about 160,000 clones; about 86% are singletons. The V gene's germline CDR1 is KGHDR and CDR2 SFDVKD. Trimming stripped 0 bases from V and 10 bases from J, with 9 bases between. The CDR3 sequence is 13 residues long. The rearrangement links TRBV24-1 to TRBJ2-1, with D possibly TRBD2 on 5 matching bases. The origin of this receptor is a man over 45 with active or convalescent COVID-19. The sequenced sample was peripheral blood. DNA for the CDR3: TGTGCCACCAGTGATTTGAGGTTAGCGGAGCAGTTCTTC. It yields the protein CATSDLRLAEQFF.